Listed here are 10 T cell receptor beta chains from one sample, sequenced in a study of blood T cell repertoires in COVID-19. Sequenced by immunoSEQ multiplex PCR; TCRdb stores in-frame clones only, minus some. Of approximately 300,000 clones listed, approximately 90% are singletons. Input material: PBMCs or T cells enriched from blood (not recorded which). The receptors shown here come from a man under 40 who had recovered from COVID-19.

The chain uses TRBV11-2 and TRBJ1-4; perhaps TRBD1 as D (6 bases). V lost 0 bases and J 4 bases, leaving 21 bases between the germline ends. This CDR3 is 19 amino acids long. Per germline, CDR1 SGHAT and CDR2 FQNNGV. The CDR3 sequence: CASSLDGPHRAVNNEKLFF. DNA of the CDR3: TGTGCCAGCAGCTTAGACGGACCTCACAGGGCTGTCAATAATGAAAAACTGTTTTTT.

V gene TRBV4-1 combines with J gene TRBJ1-1; maybe TRBD1 (5 bases). CDR1 MGHRA and CDR2 YSYEKL come from the germline V gene. The CDR3 is 13 amino acids. Deletions cut 1 base from V and 10 bases from J, with 13 bases between. Here the CDR3 DNA reads TGCGCCAGCAGCCAAGCAGGGTCCCTTGGAGCTTTCTTT. This sequence encodes CASSQAGSLGAFF.

The chain is built from TRBV28 and TRBJ2-2, with D possibly TRBD2 on 5 matching bases. Looked up from germline, CDR1 is MDHEN and CDR2 is SYDVKM. The CDR3 runs 16 residues. The V end was cut by 5 bases, the J end by 4 bases, with 17 bases between. CDR3 region: CASSPPMGAGTGELFF. The DNA of the CDR3 is TGTGCCAGCAGTCCCCCCATGGGAGCAGGCACCGGGGAGCTGTTTTTT.

This rearrangement joins TRBV4-1 to TRBJ2-7; 10 positions match TRBD2. Germline-derived CDR1 and CDR2 are MGHRA and YSYEKL. The CDR3 runs to 17 residues. Trimming took 3 bases from V and 1 from J; bases not matched to a gene: 9. CDR3 sequence: CASSQASSGGWSYEQYF. The CDR3 nucleotides are TGCGCCAGCAGCCAGGCCTCTAGCGGGGGCTGGTCCTACGAGCAGTACTTC.

V and J are TRBV6-6 and TRBJ2-1; TRBD1 matches 10 bases. The V and J ends lost 0 bases and 7 bases, in that order; junction bases with no gene match: 6. The CDR3 covers 16 residues. Germline lookup yields CDR1 MNHNY and CDR2 SVGAGI (reference sequence). CDR3 sequence reads: CASSYSRQGAGNEQFF. CDR3 sequence (DNA): TGTGCCAGCAGTTACTCAAGACAGGGGGCGGGAAATGAGCAGTTCTTC.

The genes are TRBV11-2 and TRBJ1-4, with 7 bases fitting TRBD1. J lost 8 bases, V lost 4 bases, and 7 bases had no gene match. The germline V gene has CDR1 SGHAT and CDR2 FQNNGV. CDR3 size: 14 residues. CDR3: CASSWDRGGEKLFF. The CDR3 nucleotides read TGTGCCAGCAGCTGGGACAGAGGGGGGGAAAAACTGTTTTTT.

The V and J genes are TRBV11-2 and TRBJ1-4; D unclear. Germline CDR1 SGHAT, CDR2 FQNNGV. The V end was cut by 4 bases, the J end by 0 bases, with 12 bases between. The CDR3 is 16 amino acids. CDR3 coding DNA: TGTGCCAGCAGCTATATCTCAGGCGCAACTAATGAAAAACTGTTTTTT. This codes for CASSYISGATNEKLFF. Variable domain in full (rest from reference TRBV11-2 and TRBJ1-4): EAGVAQSPRYKIIEKRQSVAFWCNPISGHATLYWYQQILGQGPKLLIQFQNNGVVDDSQLPKDRFSAERLKGVDSTLKIQPAKLEDSAVYLCASSYISGATNEKLFFGSGTQLSVL.

This clone has only a few counts. The chain has TRBV7-9 and TRBJ2-1; 12 bases line up with TRBD2. This CDR3 is 18 amino acids long. With V trimmed by 2 bases and J by 7 bases, 12 bases remained unmatched. The germline CDR1 and CDR2 sequences are SEHNR and FQNEAQ (reference sequence). The DNA of the CDR3 is TGTGCCAGCAGCTTACCCTTTCGACTAGCGGGAGTTCGGAATGAGCAGTTCTTC. This gives the protein CASSLPFRLAGVRNEQFF.

The CDR3 nucleotides read TGTGCCAGTAGAGACAGGGGAGACAATTCACCCCTCCACTTT. Translation: CASRDRGDNSPLHF. The gene calls are TRBV19 and TRBJ1-6, with 8 bases lining up with TRBD1. The CDR3 is 14 residues long. Germline-derived CDR1 and CDR2 are LNHDA and SQIVND (reference sequence). V trimming: 6 bases; J trimming: 7 bases; junction bases outside the gene matches: 5.

The chain combines TRBV7-8 with TRBJ1-1; D call uncertain. The V gene lost 5 bases and the J gene lost 4 bases, with 8 bases spanning the gap. This CDR3 has 12 amino acids. The germline CDR1 and CDR2 sequences are SGHVS and FQNEAQ. CDR3 nucleotide sequence: TGTGCCAGCAGCCCGTCGGGCACTGAAGCTTTCTTT. Protein: CASSPSGTEAFF.